This TCR beta chain came from a study of OX40 agonist ivuxolimab in advanced cancers. The CDR3 length is 15 residues. The V end was cut by 0 bases, the J end by 4 bases, with 14 bases between. In germline, CDR1 is GTSNPN, CDR2 SVGIG (reference sequence). In its sample, this clone was seen once. The protocol was immunoSEQ multiplex PCR, while the TCRdb copy is restricted to in-frame clones and leaves out a portion. The sample consists of about 26,000 clones, approximately 90% of them appearing once. This rearrangement joins TRBV30 to TRBJ2-3; D could derive from TRBD1 or TRBD2 (6 bases each). The sequencing used CD4+ or CD8+ T cells sorted from blood, collected in a trial of the OX40 agonist ivuxolimab. The TCR was taken from an adult with an advanced solid tumor such as melanoma, head and neck, liver or kidney cancer. CDR3 DNA: TGTGCCTGGAGTGTTGGGGGGCGCATGCCAGATACGCAGTATTTT. Its protein product is CAWSVGGRMPDTQYF.